This TCR beta chain was sequenced for a study of cytomegalovirus exposure and HLA in healthy donors (TCRdb year 2017). In the study overall: An earlier analysis of some 620 of the donors reported about 300 Gb of sequence data and 100 million to 120 million unique TCR beta sequences obtained from around 180 million T cells. Donor age, sex, ethnicity and CMV serostatus were compiled alongside the repertoire data. High-throughput TCR immunosequencing, statistical association of individual TCRs with disease status, and machine learning were combined to predict cytomegalovirus infection status. Among some 400 genotyped donors of the cohort, an average of around 220,000 unique TCR beta nucleotide sequences was sequenced per donor, of which roughly 17% were non-productive. The aim of the study was to test whether cataloging public T cell receptors could identify signatures of past pathogen exposure. Rather than using new phenotypic data, the later analysis identified candidate immune exposures from TCR beta sequences and from how often those sequences occurred across donors. Of the 398 genotyped donors, approximately 83% fell in the genetic ancestry cluster associated with self-reported Caucasian donors. An earlier analysis of roughly 600 of the donors used high-throughput TCR beta sequencing to judge whether each TCR beta V gene segment behaved as functional or pseudogenic. The T cell repertoires of under 700 subjects were profiled by immunosequencing and related to cytomegalovirus serostatus. All discovery cohort repertoires had been generated using a single sequencing platform. Along with the roughly 610-subject first cohort, a separate validation cohort of more than 90 different subjects was used. To study patterns of TCR occurrence, a later analysis re-analyzed previously published TCR beta repertoires from around 670 donors and added high-resolution HLA genotyping. A few DR-DQ haplotypes were treated as single units for association and clustering because of strong linkage in the cohort. The number of typed donors differed by locus: roughly 629-640 for A, B, C, DRB1 and DQB1; some 500 for DQA1; 606 for DPA1; and about 450 for DPB1. About 280 gigabases of sequencing data and roughly 81 million unique TCR sequences made up an early release that covered some 640 HLA-typed donors. Genome-wide SNP genotypes for about 65% of the 666 donors were used in a later genetic analysis, which treated that subset as a discovery cohort. Class I and class II HLA loci were covered by the typing at four-digit resolution. Study-wide findings and limitations: A later genetic analysis associated a missense DCLRE1C variant with V-gene and J-gene trimming of TCR beta chains, and an independent cohort replicated the association. At a false discovery rate of 0.05, a later analysis linked some 17,000 TCR beta sequences to specific HLA alleles. A later genetic analysis reported fewer N-insertions in productive TCRs among donors in an Asian-associated ancestry cluster than the roughly 670-donor mean. Because HLA typing was unavailable for some donors at each locus, only the typed subset was used in association tests. Some IMGT-functional V segments, including TRBV6-2 and TRBV6-3, could not be distinguished by the 87-base-pair reads and were therefore excluded. Because counts were too low, under 20 rarely observed V segments, including chromosome 9 orphons, were left out of the earlier analysis of approximately 500 of the donors. A further reported finding was that TCR beta sequences accurately predicted the HLA-A and HLA-B alleles for most subjects in the first cohort. Broadly in line with IMGT annotations, most TCR beta V segments showed up in productive rearrangements about 90% or about 30% of the time in an earlier analysis of around 550 of the donors. According to a later analysis, most CMV-associated TCR beta chains appeared to be HLA-restricted, and the HLA associations seemed to be driven largely by CMV exposure. In a later analysis, HLA-associated TCR beta chains showed more clonal expansion and lower generation probabilities than non-associated chains that were equally common. Presence/absence analyses assumed roughly uniform sequencing depth across donors, an assumption that may not hold. Cytomegalovirus status was reported to be diagnosed by the classifier with high specificity and sensitivity in both the original and validation cohorts. A few of the identified cytomegalovirus-associated TCR beta chains were confirmed in vitro to be specific for cytomegalovirus antigens. In the study, some 180 TCR beta chains were listed as associated with cytomegalovirus. Linkage disequilibrium might explain the correlated functional status among segregating V segments, but an unknown experimental factor could not be excluded. Immune exposure information for the cohort was limited to CMV serostatus. Strong co-occurrence of HLA alleles, especially DR and DQ, made assigning TCR associations to individual alleles difficult. Most TCR sequences were seen in very few donors, while some public TCRs were found in many individuals. The cohort was sequenced for TCR beta chains only, and without alpha or paired-chain data the features that could be detected were limited. It was suggested by the authors that the approach could potentially be generalized to other disease states and immunological phenotypes. A cluster of highly shared sequence variants was judged likely to be a technical artifact of the sequencing pipeline. Several of the top co-occurrence clusters appeared to be linked to parvovirus B19, influenza, CMV and Epstein-Barr virus, according to a later analysis. A later analysis found that TCR association rates varied across HLA loci, with DRB1 alleles showing the most associated TCRs and HLA-C alleles the fewest.

The CDR3 has 13 amino acids, counting the end cysteine and phenylalanine. Solely the CDR3 DNA is kept, with 39 bases framed from the first base. Germline trimming: 7 bases from V, 5 bases from J; junction bases outside gene matches: 6. Based on the germline V gene, the CDR1 and CDR2 sequences are SQVTM and ANQGSEA. About this clone itself: Its target antigen remains unknown. Base qualities are not provided; no much larger clone lies one nucleotide away.

The cohort consisted of hundreds of healthy bone marrow donors. Cohort members were all nominally healthy when sampled, although unrecorded immune exposures were likely present. The donor was CMV seropositive and was included in the group of around 300 seropositive cohort members. Each donor provided a peripheral blood sample, and peripheral blood mononuclear cells were used for TCR beta sequencing. Genomic DNA was extracted from the blood cell samples with the Qiagen DNeasy Blood Extraction Kit. Receptor libraries were prepared by the immunoSEQ multiplex PCR assay. For the multiplex PCR, a mixture combining 60 forward primers for TCR Vbeta segments and 13 reverse primers for TCR Jbeta segments was used. Amplification of the CDR3 region of rearranged TCR beta genes was performed with a multiplex PCR assay on genomic DNA. Amplified TCR beta libraries were sequenced as 87-base-pair reads on the Illumina HiSeq System. On the study's bioinformatics: In a later analysis, 70 million to 95 million unique TCR beta chains were counted across the 500 to 700 repertoires, and roughly 11 million of these chains were shared by at least two donors. Raw reads were error-corrected and collapsed into unique sequences with a nearest-neighbor algorithm that merged closely related sequences to remove PCR and sequencing errors. To assign V, D and J gene segments, CDR3 sequences were aligned to IMGT reference sequences. For a sequence to be retained, at least a six-nucleotide match to both a V gene segment and a J gene segment was required. A rearrangement counted as productive if the CDR3 had no stop codons and remained in frame with V and J, and every other rearrangement counted as non-productive. Following IMGT convention, CDR3 was defined as the stretch from the second conserved V-encoded cysteine up to the conserved J-encoded phenylalanine. Sequences without an unambiguous match to a single V gene segment were excluded from the earlier analysis of approximately 600 of the donors. In an earlier analysis of around 590 of the donors, a V segment was called functional when productive rearrangements were above 56.7%, and segregating when the standard deviation between donors exceeded 5%. A statistical classification framework was developed to diagnose cytomegalovirus status using the catalog of TCR beta chain sequences. A later analysis assigned V and J genes by comparing TCR nucleotide sequences with IMGT/GENE-DB human TR gene sequences. A later analysis assigned CDR3 sequences and most-parsimonious VDJ recombination scenarios with the TCRdist pipeline. A later analysis defined each TCR beta chain by its CDR3 amino acid sequence plus V-gene family, and excluded reads lacking a unique V-gene family. In a later analysis, approximately 590 highly shared, low-generation-probability nucleotide sequences were removed to address suspected cross-contamination and a sequencing artifact. For each public chain, a later analysis derived a clonal expansion index from normalized ranks of inferred template counts within each repertoire. In a later analysis, generation probabilities were computed using a VDJ recombination model fitted to out-of-frame rearrangements, and the results were checked against IGoR. In a later analysis, TCR-TCR, TCR-HLA and TCR-CMV co-occurrence was scored with hypergeometric tests, and a repertoire-size bias correction was applied to TCR pairs. A later analysis estimated false discovery rates by permuting HLA or CMV assignments 20 times. In a later analysis, co-occurring TCRs were grouped using DBSCAN, and TCRdist sequence similarity was added for clustering within HLA-allele-positive subsets. For co-occurrence clustering, repertoires with fewer than 30,000 or more than 120,000 public chains were excluded, along with 4 to 6 repertoires with anomalous nucleotide sharing. The clones in this table, taken by TCRdb from immuneACCESS, are in-frame only. Not every clone is retained; where verified, under half of the shortfall comes from an unresolved V gene, and the cause of the rest is unknown. V and J calls and clone size are copied from that table; D and trimming were computed from the DNA. The sample table records about 120,000 clones; approximately 80% of these occur just once. The biggest ten clones account for around 10% of the sample.

The sequenced sample consisted of PBMCs. Recombination linked TRBV29-1 to TRBJ2-2, with 8 middle bases fitting TRBD1. This receptor was obtained from a woman in her thirties or forties in good health and CMV-seropositive. The DNA reads TGCAGCGCCAGGACAGGGAGGACCGGGGAGCTGTTTTTT. This sequence encodes CSARTGRTGELFF.